What follows is one TCR beta chain and its context. This entry is derived from a study of T cells in Graves' hyperthyroidism and ophthalmopathy. Across the study: Peripheral blood was obtained at initial diagnosis, preceding any treatment.

Template material for amplifying TCR beta CDR3 regions consisted of RNA transcripts. The HTBI primer set drove a first-round RT-PCR of the TCR CDR3. TCRdb used MiXCR to reprocess the multiplex PCR reads, holding one entry per CDR3 protein. The table includes about 700,000 distinct CDR3 sequences, 12% to 15% detected once. Germline V gene sequence: CDR1 DFQATT, CDR2 SNEGSKA (reference sequence). The CDR3 spans 15 residues. Trimming took off 5 bases at V and 9 bases at J, with 20 bases between the two ends. The sequenced sample consisted of blood. The chain couples TRBV20-1 to TRBJ1-6, with D tentatively TRBD1 (6 bases). The sequence was collected from a woman under 30 with Graves' hyperthyroidism. The chain's CDR3 is CSAEDSPNRFSPLHF. The CDR3, as DNA: TGCAGTGCTGAGGACAGCCCCAATCGTTTTTCACCCCTCCACTTT.